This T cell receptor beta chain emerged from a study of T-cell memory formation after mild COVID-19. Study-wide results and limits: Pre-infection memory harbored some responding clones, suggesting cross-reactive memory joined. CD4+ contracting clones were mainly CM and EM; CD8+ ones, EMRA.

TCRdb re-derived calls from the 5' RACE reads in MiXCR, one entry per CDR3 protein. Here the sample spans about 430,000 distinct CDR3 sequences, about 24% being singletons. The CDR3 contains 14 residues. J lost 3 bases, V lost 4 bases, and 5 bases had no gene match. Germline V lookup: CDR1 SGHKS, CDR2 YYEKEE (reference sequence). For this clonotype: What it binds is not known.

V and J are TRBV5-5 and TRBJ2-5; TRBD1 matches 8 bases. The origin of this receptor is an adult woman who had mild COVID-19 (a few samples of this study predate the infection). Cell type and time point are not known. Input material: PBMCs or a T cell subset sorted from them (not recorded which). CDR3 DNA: TGTGCCAGCAGCCAACCGGGACAGGAAGAGACCCAGTACTTC. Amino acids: CASSQPGQEETQYF.